A single sample is the source of the 25 T cell receptor beta chains below, sequenced in a study of beta chain features in type 1 diabetes. What was sequenced were expressed TCRB transcripts, since all of the isolated RNA had been reverse transcribed. Assay used: immunoSEQ multiplex PCR; TCRdb lists only in-frame clones, some missing. The profile shows about 230,000 clones, roughly 9.6% of them singletons. Sample: naive CD4+ T cells from blood. These receptors were taken from a woman aged 18-29 years in good health.

This clone has a handful of counts. This chain uses TRBV18 with TRBJ2-1, with D uncertain. V lost 2 bases and J 5 bases, leaving 4 bases between the germline ends. The CDR3 length is 12 residues. Germline CDR1 and CDR2: KGHSH and LQKENI. CDR3 region: CASSPLDNEQFF. The CDR3 region has the DNA TGTGCCAGCTCACCATTAGACAATGAGCAGTTCTTC.

This clone was recorded at least ten times. The V and J genes are TRBV29-1 and TRBJ2-4, with TRBD1 as a possible D gene (6 bases). Germline V gene data show CDR1 as SQVTM and CDR2 as ANQGSEA. Trimming pared 6 bases from V and 11 bases from J, leaving 14 bases between. CDR3 size: 11 residues. In nucleotides, the CDR3 is TGCAGCGTCCGCACAGGGCCGCTTCAGTACTTC. As protein: CSVRTGPLQYF.

This chain uses TRBV19 with TRBJ2-5; 10 nucleotides align to TRBD1. The ends lost 5 bases at V and 5 bases at J; junction bases unmatched: 5. CDR1 is LNHDA and CDR2 is SQIVND in the germline V gene (reference sequence). This CDR3 is built from 14 residues. DNA for the CDR3: TGTGCCAGTAGTCCAAGGACAGGGGGGGAGACCCAGTACTTC. Its protein product is CASSPRTGGETQYF.

The rearrangement links TRBV6-5 to TRBJ1-2; 7 positions agree with TRBD1. The CDR3 has 15 residues. Germline V gene data show CDR1 as MNHEY and CDR2 as SVGAGI. V shed 6 bases, J shed 5 bases, and the junction held 12 bases outside the gene matches. The CDR3, as DNA: TGTGCCAGCAGATCTCAGACAGGGTTTGGGTATGGCTACACCTTC. It yields the protein CASRSQTGFGYGYTF.

This clone was picked up a small number of times. V is TRBV5-1 and J is TRBJ2-5; 9 bases align to TRBD1. The J call is doubtful: the DNA matches TRBJ2-7 better. This CDR3 comprises 16 residues. Germline CDR1 SGHRS, CDR2 YFSETQ. CDR3: CASSYPRDRVSYEQYF. In DNA, the CDR3 is TGCGCCAGCAGCTACCCCCGGGACAGGGTCTCCTACGAGCAGTACTTC.

This clone was seen only a few times. V is TRBV7-9 and J is TRBJ1-1; TRBD1 aligns across 7 bases. The V and J ends lost 1 base and 6 bases, in that order; junction bases with no gene match: 2. The CDR3 runs 13 residues. Germline V gives CDR1 SEHNR, CDR2 FQNEAQ (reference sequence). In nucleotides, the CDR3 is TGTGCCAGCAGCTTAGGACAGGGCTCTGAAGCTTTCTTT. Its translation is CASSLGQGSEAFF.

The rearrangement uses TRBV18 and TRBJ2-5, with D perhaps TRBD1 (6 bases). The CDR3 consists of 15 residues. V lost 4 bases and J lost 5, with 17 bases in between. In germline, CDR1 is KGHSH, CDR2 LQKENI. The DNA for the CDR3 is TGTGCCAGCTCACGGCCTTCAGGGGTAATGGAGACCCAGTACTTC. Its translation is CASSRPSGVMETQYF.

The rearrangement uses TRBV11-2 and TRBJ1-1, with TRBD1 identical over 7 bases. Germline trimming cut 3 bases from V and 3 bases from J; bases unmatched to any gene: 4. The CDR3 runs to 14 residues. Germline V gene lookup returns CDR1 SGHAT and CDR2 FQNNGV. The CDR3 DNA follows: TGTGCCAGCAGCTTCAGGGGGGAGGACACTGAAGCTTTCTTT. As protein: CASSFRGEDTEAFF.

This clone was found a few times. This chain connects TRBV18 to TRBJ2-7; D perhaps matches TRBD1 (7 bases). Germline CDR1 KGHSH, CDR2 LQKENI. This CDR3 is 14 amino acids long. The V end was cut by 3 bases, the J end by 6 bases, with 15 bases between. CDR3 nucleotides: TGTGCCAGCTCACCCTCGGGGGCAGGGGGCGAGCAGTACTTC. Its translation: CASSPSGAGGEQYF.

This chain joins TRBV6-5 and TRBJ1-2, with D hard to call. The CDR3 totals 12 residues. Per the germline V gene, CDR1 is MNHEY and CDR2 is SVGAGI. V was shortened by 5 bases and J by 2 bases, with 6 bases between the two germline ends. CDR3 amino acids: CASSLINYGYTF. CDR3 coding DNA: TGTGCCAGCAGTCTAATCAACTATGGCTACACCTTC.

The rearrangement joins TRBV10-1 to TRBJ2-7; a possible D gene is TRBD1 (6 bases). The CDR3 length is 12 residues. Deletions cut 6 bases from V and 3 bases from J, with 9 bases between. The germline gives CDR1 WNHNN, CDR2 SYGVQD (reference sequence). CDR3 sequence reads: CASSRGIYEQYF. The CDR3 bases are TGCGCCAGCAGCAGGGGAATCTACGAGCAGTACTTC.

This clone came up a few times. The chain carries TRBV25-1 and TRBJ2-1; the D is unclear. Germline CDR1 and CDR2: MGHDK and SYGVNS. Trimming removed 3 bases from V and 0 bases from J, with 9 bases in between. The CDR3 loop spans 15 amino acids. The CDR3 protein is CASSDISVSYNEQFF. CDR3 bases: TGTGCCAGCAGTGATATATCCGTCTCCTACAATGAGCAGTTCTTC.

The rearrangement uses TRBV7-9 and TRBJ2-1, with D perhaps TRBD2 (7 bases). Per germline, CDR1 SEHNR and CDR2 FQNEAQ (reference sequence). V lost 6 bases and J 6 bases, leaving 15 bases between the germline ends. The CDR3 spans 14 residues. CDR3 sequence (DNA): TGTGCCAGCAGTACGGGGGGCGGATTCAATGAGCAGTTCTTC. Translated: CASSTGGGFNEQFF.

The sample holds a few counts of this clone. J is TRBJ1-1 and V is TRBV11-2; the match to TRBD1 covers 7 bases. With 5 bases clipped from V and 4 bases from J, the junction kept 7 bases outside the gene matches. The germline gives CDR1 SGHAT, CDR2 FQNNGV. The CDR3 is 14 residues long. The CDR3 region is CASSRTGVFTEAFF. The CDR3 DNA follows: TGTGCCAGCAGCCGCACAGGGGTTTTCACTGAAGCTTTCTTT.

V usage is TRBV19 and J usage is TRBJ2-1, with D tentatively TRBD1 (6 bases). In germline, CDR1 is LNHDA, CDR2 SQIVND (reference sequence). The CDR3 spans 15 residues. V was shortened by 1 base and J by 0 bases, with 7 bases between the two germline ends. The CDR3 here is CASSIGQDSYNEQFF. The CDR3 DNA reads as TGTGCCAGTAGTATAGGACAGGACTCCTACAATGAGCAGTTCTTC.

The chain recombines TRBV19 with TRBJ2-1; TRBD2 agrees at 8 bases. There are 14 residues in the CDR3. Germline CDR1 reads LNHDA; CDR2 reads SQIVND (reference sequence). V was clipped by 10 bases and J by 3 bases; unmatched bases: 8. In DNA, the CDR3 is TGTGCCACCACCCCCGGGACTAGCTACAATGAGCAGTTCTTC. This translates into CATTPGTSYNEQFF.

V gene TRBV5-8 combines with J gene TRBJ2-5; D is unresolved. V lost 7 bases and J 5 bases, leaving 9 bases between the germline ends. CDR1 SGHTS and CDR2 YDEGEE come from the germline V gene. CDR3 size: 11 residues. This CDR3 is CASHRWETQYF. Here the CDR3 DNA reads TGTGCCAGCCACCGGTGGGAGACCCAGTACTTC.

The rearrangement links TRBV30 to TRBJ2-5; 7 bases are shared with TRBD1. The CDR3 runs to 13 residues. V was clipped by 2 bases and J by 2 bases; unmatched bases: 2. Germline-derived CDR1 and CDR2 are GTSNPN and SVGIG (reference sequence). CDR3 protein: CAWSRGQQETQYF. In nucleotides, the CDR3 is TGTGCCTGGAGTAGGGGACAGCAAGAGACCCAGTACTTC.

This clone was found a few times. The rearrangement links TRBV5-1 to TRBJ2-1, with a weak D call TRBD1 (6 bases). This CDR3 is 14 amino acids long. CDR1 and CDR2 from the germline V gene are SGHRS and YFSETQ. V was cut by 0 bases and J by 10 bases, with 14 bases left in between. The CDR3: CASSLAQQGDEQFF. The CDR3 coding sequence is TGCGCCAGCAGCTTGGCCCAACAGGGAGACGAGCAGTTCTTC.

This clone occurred a few times. The V call is TRBV9, the J call TRBJ2-7; D not resolved. V lost 3 bases and J lost 6, with 10 bases in between. The germline V gene has CDR1 SGDLS and CDR2 YYNGEE. The CDR3 totals 12 residues. CDR3 sequence: CASSAIYSEQYF. CDR3 nucleotide sequence: TGTGCCAGCAGCGCGATTTACTCCGAGCAGTACTTC.

This clone was seen a handful of times. The CDR3 region has the DNA TGCGCCAGCAGCCCGGGACTAGCGGGAGAGAGAGCCAACAATGAGCAGTTCTTC. Translating it yields CASSPGLAGERANNEQFF. V and J are TRBV5-1 and TRBJ2-1, with 14 bases aligning to TRBD2. CDR3 length: 18 amino acids. V was clipped by 4 bases and J by 5 bases; unmatched bases: 11. CDR1 SGHRS and CDR2 YFSETQ come from the germline V gene.

A few counts support this clone. The chain combines TRBV5-1 with TRBJ2-5, with 10 bases that match TRBD1. CDR1 is SGHRS and CDR2 is YFSETQ in the germline V gene. V was clipped by 4 bases and J by 4 bases; unmatched bases: 1. CDR3 length: 13 residues. The CDR3 DNA follows: TGCGCCAGCAGCCGGACAGGGGGAGAGACCCAGTACTTC. As protein: CASSRTGGETQYF.

This clone turned up a few times. The chain combines TRBV25-1 with TRBJ2-7; D is perhaps TRBD1 (6 bases). Germline CDR1 MGHDK, CDR2 SYGVNS. V shed 7 bases and J shed 0 bases, with 10 bases lying between them. This CDR3 region has 13 residues. The CDR3 is CASTHRDSYEQYF. In nucleotides, the CDR3 is TGTGCCAGCACCCACAGGGACTCCTACGAGCAGTACTTC.

The sample holds a few counts of this clone. The gene calls are TRBV2 and TRBJ2-4; the D gene is possibly TRBD1 (6 bases). The CDR3 is made up of 14 amino acids. The V gene's germline CDR1 is SNHLY and CDR2 FYNNEI. V lost 2 bases and J lost 4, with 9 bases in between. The chain's CDR3 is CASSELQGKNIQYF. CDR3 DNA: TGTGCCAGCAGTGAACTACAGGGAAAAAACATTCAGTACTTC.

In this sample, this clone turned up a few times. V is TRBV5-5 and J is TRBJ2-5, with D unresolved. From germline, CDR1 is SGHKS and CDR2 YYEKEE (reference sequence). V was shortened by 2 bases and J by 3 bases, with 5 bases between the two germline ends. The CDR3 is made up of 12 amino acids. The CDR3 DNA is TGTGCCAGCAGCTTTGTAGAAGAGACCCAGTACTTC. Encoded protein: CASSFVEETQYF.